Below are 8 T cell receptor beta chains sequenced from a single sample in a study of blood T cell repertoires in COVID-19. The assay was immunoSEQ multiplex PCR, and TCRdb's table has in-frame clones only and misses some. The sample consists of 89,000 or so clones, more than 70% of them appearing once. The sample comprised peripheral blood. The receptors were gathered from a man between 50 and 59 years old with COVID-19, enrolled during active disease.

The chain uses TRBV2 and TRBJ1-2; D is unresolved. From germline, CDR1 is SNHLY and CDR2 FYNNEI. V shed 6 bases and J shed 3 bases, with 14 bases lying between them. This CDR3 comprises 14 residues. DNA for the CDR3: TGTGCCAGCAGGGTTCAGATGATACACTATGGCTACACCTTC. This translates into CASRVQMIHYGYTF.

The chain combines TRBV9 with TRBJ1-1; 11 nucleotides line up with TRBD1. V lost 2 bases, J lost 4 bases, and 13 bases stayed unmatched. CDR3 length: 18 residues. The germline gives CDR1 SGDLS, CDR2 YYNGEE. CDR3 DNA: TGTGCCAGCAGCGTGTATTCCGGGACAGGGGGTTTTAGCACTGAAGCTTTCTTT. It encodes CASSVYSGTGGFSTEAFF.

The chain has TRBV7-9 and TRBJ2-4; D is uncertain. Germline V CDR1 and CDR2: SEHNR, FQNEAQ (reference sequence). The CDR3 loop spans 14 amino acids. Deletions cut 3 bases from V and 1 base from J, with 7 bases between. CDR3 bases: TGTGCCAGCAGCTTCTTGGGCGCCAAAAACATTCAGTACTTC. The encoded protein is CASSFLGAKNIQYF.

The sample holds one count of this clone. The chain is built from TRBV7-2 and TRBJ1-4; TRBD1 matches at 8 bases. The V and J ends lost 0 bases and 7 bases, in that order; junction bases with no gene match: 7. Germline V gene lookup returns CDR1 SGHTA and CDR2 FQGNSA. This CDR3 comprises 16 residues. In DNA, the CDR3 is TGTGCCAGCAGCTTAGCGCGAACAGGGGGGAGTGAAAAACTGTTTTTT. It is translated as CASSLARTGGSEKLFF.

The chain recombines TRBV19 with TRBJ1-2, with 7 bases lining up with TRBD1. J was trimmed by 0 bases and V by 4 bases; bases with no gene match: 11. Germline lookup yields CDR1 LNHDA and CDR2 SQIVND (reference sequence). The CDR3 loop spans 17 amino acids. The CDR3 loop reads CASSNGDRYITNYGYTF. The CDR3 DNA follows: TGTGCCAGTAGTAACGGGGACAGATACATTACTAACTATGGCTACACCTTC.

The rearrangement uses TRBV2 and TRBJ2-1; D possibly corresponds to TRBD2 (6 bases). V lost 2 bases and J 3 bases, leaving 11 bases between the germline ends. Germline lookup yields CDR1 SNHLY and CDR2 FYNNEI. This CDR3 spans 15 amino acids. The CDR3 nucleotides are TGTGCCAGCAGTGAACTTGGCGGGGTCTACAATGAGCAGTTCTTC. Residues: CASSELGGVYNEQFF.

The chain recombines TRBV5-1 with TRBJ2-1, with D possibly being TRBD2 (6 bases). The CDR3 is made up of 16 amino acids. CDR1 and CDR2 (germline): SGHRS, YFSETQ. Trimming took 0 bases from V and 7 from J, leaving 17 bases between them. CDR3 nucleotide sequence: TGCGCCAGCAGCTTGGCGATGAGACTAGGGTTAAATGAGCAGTTCTTC. Translating gives CASSLAMRLGLNEQFF. Together with reference TRBV5-1 and TRBJ2-1, the CDR3 gives the full variable domain: KAGVTQTPRYLIKTRGQQVTLSCSPISGHRSVSWYQQTPGQGLQFLFEYFSETQRNKGNFPGRFSGRQFSNSRSEMNVSTLELGDSALYLCASSLAMRLGLNEQFFGPGTRLTVL.

This rearrangement joins TRBV5-1 to TRBJ1-6; a weak D match, TRBD1 (5 bases). Germline loops: CDR1 SGHRS, CDR2 YFSETQ. The CDR3 sequence is 16 residues long. V was cut by 0 bases and J by 7 bases, with 14 bases left in between. The CDR3 bases are TGCGCCAGCAGCTTGGGTCGGGGAGGGACGAATTCACCCCTCCACTTT. It yields the protein CASSLGRGGTNSPLHF. Drawing the rest from reference TRBV5-1 and TRBJ1-6, the complete variable domain is KAGVTQTPRYLIKTRGQQVTLSCSPISGHRSVSWYQQTPGQGLQFLFEYFSETQRNKGNFPGRFSGRQFSNSRSEMNVSTLELGDSALYLCASSLGRGGTNSPLHFGNGTRLTVT.